The 11 T cell receptor beta chains in this list originate from one sample, sequenced in a study of response to subunit inactivated influenza vaccine. One entry per CDR3 protein, called by TCRdb with MiXCR from the RT-PCR reads. The profile covers hundreds of thousands of distinct CDR3 sequences, with roughly 25% appearing a single time and around 1.8% taken by the ten largest. The sample was CD4+ T cells sorted from PBMCs, taken less than 6 days after vaccination. These receptor sequences come from a man over 45 who received an inactivated influenza vaccine.

The gene calls are TRBV12-3 or TRBV12-4 and TRBJ2-2; no clear D gene. CDR3 length: 11 amino acids. V dropped 8 bases and J dropped 7 bases, with 8 bases sitting between them. The CDR3 here is CASGNSGELFF. CDR3 coding DNA: TGTGCCAGCGGCAATAGCGGGGAGCTGTTTTTT.

This clonotype was counted between two and nine times. The genes are TRBV12-3 or TRBV12-4 and TRBJ1-5, with D uncertain. Trimming removed 1 base at V and 3 bases at J, with 7 bases between. CDR3 length: 14 amino acids. DNA for the CDR3: TGTGCCAGCAGTTTAGGGCAAATCAATCAGCCCCAGCATTTT. Residues: CASSLGQINQPQHF.

This clonotype showed up just a few times. The chain combines TRBV12-3 or TRBV12-4 with TRBJ1-1, with D unresolved. V dropped 6 bases and J dropped 11 bases, with 13 bases sitting between them. This CDR3 comprises 11 residues. CDR3 nucleotides: TGTGCCAGCAGATCTACCGGGCGGGCTTTCTTT. Translation gives CASRSTGRAFF.

Notes on this clonotype: One end of the junction does not line up with germline, which may come from a read error. The chain uses TRBV11-2 and TRBJ2-1, with 9 bases matching TRBD2. This CDR3 has 17 residues. Germline V lookup: CDR1 SGHAT, CDR2 FQNNGV. The CDR3 DNA follows: TGTGCCAGCAGCCTAGAAGGAGCGCGGGAGGGGTACAATGAGCAGTCCTTC. Amino acids: CASSLEGAREGYNEQSF.

The chain has TRBV30 and TRBJ2-5; TRBD2 is a possible D gene (6 bases). This CDR3 is built from 13 residues. Looked up from germline, CDR1 is GTSNPN and CDR2 is SVGIG (reference sequence). The V and J ends lost 4 bases and 1 base respectively, with 10 bases between them. The CDR3 sequence: CAWTRGLQETQYF. The DNA for the CDR3 is TGTGCCTGGACTAGGGGACTCCAAGAGACCCAGTACTTC.

In nucleotides, the CDR3 is TGTGCCAGCTCTACCCGGGACCTACACACCGGGGAGCTGTTTTTT. Its protein is CASSTRDLHTGELFF. The chain employs TRBV13 and TRBJ2-2; D is tentatively TRBD1 or TRBD2 (5 bases each). The CDR3 sequence is 15 residues long. Trimming stripped 8 bases from V and 3 bases from J, with 16 bases between. Germline assignment: CDR1 PRHDT and CDR2 FYEKMQ (reference sequence).

The chain links TRBV12-3 or TRBV12-4 to TRBJ2-3; D perhaps matches TRBD2 (5 bases). The ends were cut back, 5 bases at V and 6 bases at J, with 18 bases in the middle. The CDR3 has 15 amino acids. The CDR3, as DNA: TGTGCCAGCAGTCCGGGGTTCCAATCATCGGATACGCAGTATTTT. Translating gives CASSPGFQSSDTQYF.

The chain combines TRBV19 with TRBJ2-1; 13 nucleotides line up with TRBD2. The ends lost 2 bases at V and 0 bases at J; junction bases unmatched: 1. CDR1 LNHDA and CDR2 SQIVND come from the germline V gene (reference sequence). The CDR3 spans 17 residues. The CDR3 is CASSIRTSGSSYNEQFF. CDR3 coding DNA: TGTGCCAGTAGTATAAGGACTAGCGGGAGCTCCTACAATGAGCAGTTCTTC.

The J gene is TRBJ2-5, the V gene TRBV6-2 or TRBV6-3, with D possibly called TRBD1 or TRBD2 (6 bases each). The CDR3 has 13 residues. Germline lookup yields CDR1 MNHEY and CDR2 SVGEGT. V was cut by 6 bases and J by 5 bases, with 13 bases left in between. The DNA of the CDR3 is TGTGCCAGCAGCGGACAGCGGGCGGAGACCCAGTACTTC. This sequence encodes CASSGQRAETQYF.

The chain employs TRBV7-2 and TRBJ2-7, with D maybe TRBD2 (6 bases). Trimming removed 4 bases from V and 2 bases from J, with 12 bases in between. Germline V gene data show CDR1 as SGHTA and CDR2 as FQGNSA. The CDR3 consists of 14 residues. The CDR3 DNA follows: TGTGCCAGCAGCTCAACGGCGGGGACCTACGAGCAGTACTTC. This codes for CASSSTAGTYEQYF. Using reference TRBV7-2 and TRBJ2-7 for the parts outside the CDR3, the full variable domain is GAGVSQSPSNKVTEKGKDVELRCDPISGHTALYWYRQSLGQGLEFLIYFQGNSAPDKSGLPSDRFSAERTGGSVSTLTIQRTQQEDSAVYLCASSSTAGTYEQYFGPGTRLTVT.

This clonotype was seen only a few times. The rearrangement links TRBV5-1 to TRBJ2-3; no firm D call. The CDR3 contains 17 residues. Trimming stripped 0 bases from V and 0 bases from J, with 14 bases between. The V gene's germline CDR1 is SGHRS and CDR2 YFSETQ. The CDR3 loop reads CASSLEYSPTSTDTQYF. The DNA for the CDR3 is TGCGCCAGCAGCTTGGAATATTCGCCCACTAGCACAGATACGCAGTATTTT.